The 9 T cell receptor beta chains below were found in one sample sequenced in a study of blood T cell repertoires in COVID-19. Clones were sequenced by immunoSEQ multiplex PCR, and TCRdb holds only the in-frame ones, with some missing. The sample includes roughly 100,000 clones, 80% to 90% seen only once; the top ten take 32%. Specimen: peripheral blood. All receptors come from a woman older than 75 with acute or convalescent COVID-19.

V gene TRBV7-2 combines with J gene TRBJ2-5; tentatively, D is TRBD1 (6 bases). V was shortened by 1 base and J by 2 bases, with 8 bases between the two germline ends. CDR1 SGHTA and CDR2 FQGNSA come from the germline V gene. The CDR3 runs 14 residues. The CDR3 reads CASSLDRAQETQYF. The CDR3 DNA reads TGTGCCAGCAGCTTAGACAGGGCTCAAGAGACCCAGTACTTC.

CDR3 sequence: CASSDPQLVNSPLHF. The DNA for the CDR3 is TGTGCCAGCAGTGACCCACAACTAGTTAATTCACCCCTCCACTTT. The chain combines TRBV6-1 with TRBJ1-6; D remains unclear. CDR1 is MNHNS and CDR2 is SASEGT in the germline V gene. This CDR3 has 15 amino acids. V shed 3 bases and J shed 6 bases, with 12 bases lying between them.

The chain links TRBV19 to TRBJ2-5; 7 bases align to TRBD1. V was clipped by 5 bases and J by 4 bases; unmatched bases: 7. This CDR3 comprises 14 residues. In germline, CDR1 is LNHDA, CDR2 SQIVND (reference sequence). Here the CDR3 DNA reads TGTGCCAGTAGTCCGACGAGGGGGCGAGAGACCCAGTACTTC. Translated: CASSPTRGRETQYF.

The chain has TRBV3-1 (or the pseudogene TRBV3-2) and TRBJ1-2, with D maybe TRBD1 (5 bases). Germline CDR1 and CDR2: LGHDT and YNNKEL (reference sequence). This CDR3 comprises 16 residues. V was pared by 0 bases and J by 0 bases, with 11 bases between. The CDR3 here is CASSQDVQASNYGYTF. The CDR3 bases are TGTGCCAGCAGCCAAGATGTACAGGCCTCTAACTATGGCTACACCTTC.

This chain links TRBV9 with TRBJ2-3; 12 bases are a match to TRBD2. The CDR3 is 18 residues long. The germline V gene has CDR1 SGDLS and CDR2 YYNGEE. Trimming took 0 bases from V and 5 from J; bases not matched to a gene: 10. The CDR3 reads CASSVEPLAGGPIDTQYF. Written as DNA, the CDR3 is TGTGCCAGCAGCGTAGAGCCTCTAGCGGGGGGGCCGATAGATACGCAGTATTTT.

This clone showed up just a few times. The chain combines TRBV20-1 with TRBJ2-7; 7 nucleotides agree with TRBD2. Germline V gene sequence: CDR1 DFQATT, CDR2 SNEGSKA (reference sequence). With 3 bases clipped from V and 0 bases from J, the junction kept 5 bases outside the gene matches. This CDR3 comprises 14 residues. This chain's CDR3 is CSASSPGGSYEQYF. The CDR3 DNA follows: TGCAGTGCTAGTAGTCCGGGGGGCTCCTACGAGCAGTACTTC.

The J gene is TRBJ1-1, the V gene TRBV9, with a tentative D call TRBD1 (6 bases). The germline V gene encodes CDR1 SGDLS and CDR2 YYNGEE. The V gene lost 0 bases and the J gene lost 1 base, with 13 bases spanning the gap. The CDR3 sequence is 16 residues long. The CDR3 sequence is CASSVGSQGENTEAFF. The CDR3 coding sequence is TGTGCCAGCAGCGTAGGATCACAGGGAGAGAACACTGAAGCTTTCTTT.

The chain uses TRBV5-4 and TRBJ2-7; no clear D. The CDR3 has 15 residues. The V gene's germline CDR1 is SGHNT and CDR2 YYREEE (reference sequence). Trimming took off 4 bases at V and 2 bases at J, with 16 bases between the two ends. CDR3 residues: CASSGEPRGAYEQYF. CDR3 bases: TGTGCCAGCAGCGGTGAACCTCGCGGTGCCTACGAGCAGTACTTC.

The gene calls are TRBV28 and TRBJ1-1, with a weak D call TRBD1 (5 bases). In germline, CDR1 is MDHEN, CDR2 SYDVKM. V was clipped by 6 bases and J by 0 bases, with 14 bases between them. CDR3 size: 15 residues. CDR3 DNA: TGTGCCAGCAGCCCCGTGGCGGGGGTGAACACTGAAGCTTTCTTT. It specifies CASSPVAGVNTEAFF. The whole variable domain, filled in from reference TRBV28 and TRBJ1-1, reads DVKVTQSSRYLVKRTGEKVFLECVQDMDHENMFWYRQDPGLGLRLIYFSYDVKMKEKGDIPEGYSVSREKKERFSLILESASTNQTSMYLCASSPVAGVNTEAFFGQGTRLTVV.